Presented here are 27 T cell receptor beta chains from one specimen sequenced in a study of cytomegalovirus exposure and HLA in healthy donors. Primers included in the PCR were 60 Vbeta and 13 Jbeta primers. Assay used: immunoSEQ multiplex PCR; TCRdb lists only in-frame clones, some missing. The sample contains 150,000 to 200,000 clones, more than 70% of which appear only once. The sequenced material came from PBMCs. All receptors derive from a male donor in good health and CMV-seronegative.

The rearrangement joins TRBV20-1 to TRBJ2-7; D perhaps matches TRBD1 (5 bases). CDR1 and CDR2 (germline): DFQATT, SNEGSKA (reference sequence). The CDR3 spans 11 residues. CDR3 region: CSAQVLYEQYF. The CDR3 DNA is TGCAGCGCACAGGTTCTCTACGAGCAGTACTTC.

The count of this clone is one. The chain couples TRBV10-3 to TRBJ1-2; D is perhaps TRBD1 (5 bases). Deletions cut 10 bases from V and 4 bases from J, with 13 bases between. The CDR3 sequence is 12 residues long. Germline lookup yields CDR1 ENHRY and CDR2 SYGVKD. DNA of the CDR3: TGTGCCACCGGGGGGGTAGGCTATGGCTACACCTTC. It codes for CATGGVGYGYTF.

This chain joins TRBV6-1 and TRBJ2-5; unclear D gene. Trimming stripped 4 bases from V and 4 bases from J, with 4 bases between. The CDR3 runs to 11 residues. Germline V gene data show CDR1 as MNHNS and CDR2 as SASEGT. CDR3 nucleotide sequence: TGTGCCAGCAGTGTCGGAGAGACCCAGTACTTC. It codes for CASSVGETQYF.

The chain combines TRBV25-1 with TRBJ1-5, with D possibly being TRBD1 (5 bases). Between the trimmed V and J ends, which lost 4 bases and 5 bases, there was a span of 15 bases. Germline V gene lookup returns CDR1 MGHDK and CDR2 SYGVNS. The length of the CDR3 is 15 residues. Here the CDR3 reads CASSGDGQRYQPQHF. In DNA form, the CDR3 reads TGTGCCAGCAGTGGAGACGGACAACGCTATCAGCCCCAGCATTTT.

About this clone: Its ends do not fully match the called genes, so a read error is possible. The chain recombines TRBV7-9 with TRBJ1-4, with 7 bases aligning to TRBD1. CDR1 and CDR2 (germline): SEHNR, FQNEAQ (reference sequence). The CDR3 is made up of 15 amino acids. The CDR3 here is CSSRDQGEGVEKLFF. The CDR3 DNA reads TGTTCCAGCAGAGATCAGGGGGAAGGAGTTGAAAAACTGTTTTTT.

The chain couples TRBV7-8 to TRBJ2-7, with TRBD1 identical over 7 bases. Per the germline V gene, CDR1 is SGHVS and CDR2 is FQNEAQ. V was pared by 3 bases and J by 4 bases, with 9 bases of the junction left unmatched. The CDR3 loop spans 15 amino acids. This chain's CDR3 is CASSFLGDSYYEQYF. Here the CDR3 DNA reads TGTGCCAGCAGCTTCCTGGGGGACAGTTATTACGAGCAGTACTTC.

V usage is TRBV4-2 and J usage is TRBJ2-7; TRBD2 matches at 8 bases. V lost 0 bases to trimming and J lost 1 base; unmatched junction nucleotides: 5. This CDR3 has 16 amino acids. The germline V gene encodes CDR1 LGHNA and CDR2 YNFKEQ. The CDR3 sequence is CASSQDTAGESYEQYF. The CDR3 DNA is TGTGCCAGCAGCCAAGATACAGCGGGGGAGTCCTACGAGCAGTACTTC.

The rearrangement joins TRBV2 to TRBJ1-6, with TRBD1 as a possible D gene (5 bases). CDR1 and CDR2 (germline): SNHLY, FYNNEI. The V gene lost 8 bases and the J gene lost 4 bases, with 15 bases spanning the gap. CDR3 size: 15 residues. The CDR3 sequence: CASGGGGMYNSPLHF. In DNA form, the CDR3 reads TGTGCCAGCGGCGGGGGGGGGATGTATAATTCACCCCTCCACTTT.

J is TRBJ2-3 and V is TRBV2; TRBD2 aligns across 13 bases. The CDR3 runs 15 residues. CDR1 and CDR2 from the germline V gene are SNHLY and FYNNEI. The V segment lost 4 bases and the J segment 9 bases; nucleotides outside the gene matches: 7. The CDR3 region has the DNA TGTGCCAGCAGTGTGACTAGCGGGGGGCCACAAACGCAGTATTTT. Encoded protein: CASSVTSGGPQTQYF. The whole variable domain, remainder taken from reference TRBV2 and TRBJ2-3, is EPEVTQTPSHQVTQMGQEVILRCVPISNHLYFYWYRQILGQKVEFLVSFYNNEISEKSEIFDDQFSVERPDGSNFTLKIRSTKLEDSAMYFCASSVTSGGPQTQYFGPGTRLTVL.

The chain is built from TRBV7-2 and TRBJ1-5; D might be TRBD1 (6 bases). Germline V gene data show CDR1 as SGHTA and CDR2 as FQGNSA. Deletions cut 1 base from V and 9 bases from J, with 16 bases between. CDR3 length: 15 amino acids. This CDR3 is CASSLDGQPSRPQHF. The CDR3, as DNA: TGTGCCAGCAGCTTAGACGGACAGCCGTCAAGGCCCCAGCATTTT.

The CDR3 loop reads CASSLVGGGSYEQYF. CDR3 nucleotides: TGTGCCAGCAGCTTAGTTGGGGGGGGGTCCTACGAGCAGTACTTC. The chain has TRBV7-3 and TRBJ2-7, with 7 bases matching TRBD2. This CDR3 is built from 15 residues. The V gene's germline CDR1 is SGHTA and CDR2 FQGTGA. Trimming removed 2 bases from V and 1 base from J; junction bases left unmatched: 5.

This clone appeared a single time. V usage is TRBV4-2 and J usage is TRBJ1-1; D is possibly TRBD1 (6 bases). CDR1 is LGHNA, CDR2 YNFKEQ, per germline. This CDR3 is built from 14 residues. Trimming took off 4 bases at V and 3 bases at J, with 12 bases between the two ends. The CDR3 region has the DNA TGTGCCAGCAGCCGCGGAGGGGGGGACACTGAAGCTTTCTTT. Encoded protein: CASSRGGGDTEAFF.

The chain links TRBV15 to TRBJ1-5, with D unresolved. The CDR3 sequence is 13 residues long. Germline V gene lookup returns CDR1 LNHNV and CDR2 YYDKDF (reference sequence). Trimming removed 3 bases at V and 11 bases at J, with 14 bases between. The CDR3 DNA reads as TGTGCCACCAGCAGTGGACCGGGAGGAACCCAGCATTTT. Its protein product is CATSSGPGGTQHF. Filled out from reference TRBV15 and TRBJ1-5, the complete variable domain reads DAMVIQNPRYQVTQFGKPVTLSCSQTLNHNVMYWYQQKSSQAPKLLFHYYDKDFNNEADTPDNFQSRRPNTSFCFLDIRSPGLGDTAMYLCATSSGPGGTQHFGDGTRLSIL.

Only a few counts were recorded for this clone. This chain connects TRBV5-1 to TRBJ2-3; 7 nucleotides line up with TRBD1. The V gene end was trimmed by 4 bases and the J gene end by 0 bases; junction bases not matched to a gene: 5. Germline CDR1 is SGHRS and CDR2 is YFSETQ. CDR3 size: 15 residues. The CDR3 coding sequence is TGCGCCAGCAGCCCCCCGACAGGGAGCACAGATACGCAGTATTTT. It yields the protein CASSPPTGSTDTQYF.

Here the CDR3 DNA reads TGTGCCAGTAGTATTCCCTCGGGGGGACTGACTGAAGCTTTCTTT. Translating it yields CASSIPSGGLTEAFF. The chain couples TRBV19 to TRBJ1-1; tentatively, D is TRBD1 (5 bases). The germline V gene has CDR1 LNHDA and CDR2 SQIVND (reference sequence). Trimming shortened V by 3 bases and J by 5 bases, and 16 bases separated the two germline ends. The length of the CDR3 is 15 residues.

This clone was counted only a few times. The chain joins TRBV10-3 to TRBJ2-7; D is perhaps TRBD1 (6 bases). V lost 9 bases, J lost 4 bases, and 13 bases lay in between. CDR3 length: 12 amino acids. Germline V lookup: CDR1 ENHRY, CDR2 SYGVKD. The CDR3 DNA follows: TGTGCCATGGGACAAACAGGGTACGAGCAGTACTTC. It translates to CAMGQTGYEQYF.

This clone was seen more than once but under ten times. V usage is TRBV18 and J usage is TRBJ2-7; the match to TRBD2 covers 7 bases. The CDR3 spans 14 residues. Germline CDR1 and CDR2: KGHSH and LQKENI. V dropped 6 bases and J dropped 0; count of bases not matched to a gene: 5. Here the CDR3 reads CASSFLADSYEQYF. Written as DNA, the CDR3 is TGTGCCAGCTCGTTTCTAGCGGACTCCTACGAGCAGTACTTC. Drawing the rest from reference TRBV18 and TRBJ2-7, the complete variable domain is NAGVMQNPRHLVRRRGQEARLRCSPMKGHSHVYWYRQLPEEGLKFMVYLQKENIIDESGMPKERFSAEFPKEGPSILRIQQVVRGDSAAYFCASSFLADSYEQYFGPGTRLTVT.

The chain is built from TRBV5-6 and TRBJ2-5; perhaps TRBD1 as D (6 bases). The CDR3 sequence is 14 residues long. Trimming cost V 6 bases and J 5 bases, with 17 bases left between them. Germline CDR1 SGHDT, CDR2 YYEEEE. The CDR3 DNA reads as TGTGCCAGCACCCCCTTTGGACAGCGCGAGACCCAGTACTTC. Amino acids: CASTPFGQRETQYF.

This clone came up a few times. In DNA form, the CDR3 reads TGTGCCAGCAGTTTATTGGGACAAAGGAACAATGAGCAGTTCTTC. It specifies CASSLLGQRNNEQFF. The rearrangement joins TRBV27 to TRBJ2-1, with D tentatively TRBD1 (6 bases). Trimming removed 1 base from V and 5 bases from J, with 12 bases in between. In germline, CDR1 is MNHEY, CDR2 SMNVEV (reference sequence). There are 15 residues in the CDR3.

The chain combines TRBV5-1 with TRBJ2-5; TRBD2 matches 7 bases. This CDR3 spans 14 amino acids. The germline V gene has CDR1 SGHRS and CDR2 YFSETQ. V was clipped by 4 bases and J by 0 bases; unmatched bases: 3. The CDR3 here is CASSLSGYQETQYF. The CDR3, as DNA: TGCGCCAGCAGCCTTAGCGGGTACCAAGAGACCCAGTACTTC.

The chain couples TRBV7-3 to TRBJ1-3; D gene ambiguous. Trimming removed 7 bases at V and 2 bases at J, with 3 bases between. The CDR3 is made up of 11 amino acids. Looked up from germline, CDR1 is SGHTA and CDR2 is FQGTGA. Here the CDR3 DNA reads TGTGCCAGCAAGCCTGGAAACACCATATATTTT. Amino acids: CASKPGNTIYF.

The genes are TRBV5-5 and TRBJ2-2; perhaps TRBD2 as D (6 bases). This CDR3 has 15 amino acids. Germline V lookup: CDR1 SGHKS, CDR2 YYEKEE (reference sequence). The ends were cut back, 5 bases at V and 6 bases at J, with 17 bases in the middle. CDR3 DNA sequence: TGTGCCAGCAGGTACGGAGGGGAAACCCCCGGGGAGCTGTTTTTT. It encodes CASRYGGETPGELFF.

This clone was seen a handful of times. V and J are TRBV7-9 and TRBJ1-1, with D possibly being TRBD1 (5 bases). The germline V gene has CDR1 SEHNR and CDR2 FQNEAQ (reference sequence). Trimming took 5 bases from V and 6 from J, leaving 16 bases between them. There are 14 residues in the CDR3. CDR3 protein: CASSPDGGGAEAFF. CDR3 sequence (DNA): TGTGCCAGCAGCCCAGACGGGGGAGGGGCTGAAGCTTTCTTT.

This sequence joins TRBV9 and TRBJ2-7; TRBD1 aligns across 9 bases. Germline CDR1 SGDLS, CDR2 YYNGEE. V was clipped by 0 bases and J by 10 bases; unmatched bases: 8. The CDR3 length is 14 residues. CDR3 residues: CASSVGGGQGSQYF. CDR3 coding DNA: TGTGCCAGCAGCGTAGGTGGGGGACAGGGATCACAGTACTTC. Together with reference TRBV9 and TRBJ2-7, the CDR3 gives the full variable domain: DSGVTQTPKHLITATGQRVTLRCSPRSGDLSVYWYQQSLDQGLQFLIQYYNGEERAKGNILERFSAQQFPDLHSELNLSSLELGDSALYFCASSVGGGQGSQYFGPGTRLTVT.

The J gene is TRBJ2-7, the V gene TRBV18; 8 nucleotides agree with TRBD2. Germline CDR1 reads KGHSH; CDR2 reads LQKENI. There are 16 residues in the CDR3. With 6 bases clipped from V and 2 bases from J, the junction kept 12 bases outside the gene matches. The CDR3 is CASSPAGPGGAYEQYF. DNA for the CDR3: TGTGCCAGCTCTCCCGCTGGGCCGGGAGGGGCCTACGAGCAGTACTTC. The variable domain in full, with the rest retrieved from reference TRBV18 and TRBJ2-7, is NAGVMQNPRHLVRRRGQEARLRCSPMKGHSHVYWYRQLPEEGLKFMVYLQKENIIDESGMPKERFSAEFPKEGPSILRIQQVVRGDSAAYFCASSPAGPGGAYEQYFGPGTRLTVT.

The genes are TRBV19 and TRBJ2-2; D is unresolved. Germline V lookup: CDR1 LNHDA, CDR2 SQIVND (reference sequence). V shed 3 bases and J shed 2 bases, with 4 bases lying between them. CDR3 size: 13 residues. CDR3 bases: TGTGCCAGTAGTATTCTCAACACCGGGGAGCTGTTTTTT. Encoded protein: CASSILNTGELFF.

CDR3 region: CSAQRQVVEYF. In DNA, the CDR3 is TGCAGTGCCCAGCGACAGGTTGTGGAGTACTTC. J is TRBJ2-7 and V is TRBV20-1; D perhaps matches TRBD1 (6 bases). The CDR3 is 11 amino acids. CDR1 and CDR2 from the germline V gene are DFQATT and SNEGSKA (reference sequence). V lost 6 bases, J lost 11 bases, and 17 bases lay in between.